Listed below are T cell receptor beta chains from one sample, sequenced in a study of shared clonotypes between healthy human individuals. Some clones are missing from TCRdb's copy, which holds only in-frame ones; the method was immunoSEQ multiplex PCR. The sample includes more than 550,000 clones, around 77% of them seen just once. Sequencing was performed on memory CD4+ T cells sorted from blood. The receptor source for this set is a woman aged 25 to 39 in good health. Both conserved end residues are part of each CDR3. Each record gives: D gene, clone size, J gene, V gene, CDR3 protein, CDR3 DNA. The D gene is left open where the match is weak. Not all rows give a size; the values are once, few, many and, for expanded clones, a class.

. | once | TRBJ1-1 | TRBV5-4 | CASSLGGRGTEAFF | TGTGCCAGCAGCTTGGGGGGCAGGGGCACTGAAGCTTTCTTT
TRBD1 | . | TRBJ2-2 | TRBV25-1 | CASSESLHRGNTGELFF | TGTGCCAGCAGTGAATCCCTCCACAGGGGAAACACCGGGGAGCTGTTTTTT
. | . | TRBJ1-5 | TRBV6-5 | CASSRQSNQSQHF | TGTGCCAGCAGCCGACAGAGCAATCAGTCCCAGCATTTT
. | . | TRBJ2-7 | TRBV4-1 | CASSQGPPPQRTARQYF | TGCGCCAGCAGCCAAGGGCCACCCCCCCAGCGGACTGCCCGGCAGTACTTC
. | . | TRBJ1-5 | TRBV5-5 | CASSLVNRGSNQPQHF | TGTGCCAGCAGCTTGGTGAATCGGGGAAGCAATCAGCCCCAGCATTTT
. | . | TRBJ1-1 | TRBV25-1 | CASSQPPPNTEAFF | TGTGCCAGCAGCCAACCCCCCCCGAACACTGAAGCTTTCTTT
TRBD2 | . | TRBJ2-7 | TRBV29-1 | CSVTPGTSGYEQYF | TGCAGCGTTACACCCGGGACTAGCGGATACGAGCAGTACTTC
. | . | TRBJ2-7 | TRBV11-2 | CASSLGSFSYEQYF | TGTGCCAGCAGCTTAGGATCCTTCTCCTACGAGCAGTACTTC
TRBD2 | . | TRBJ2-3 | TRBV9 | CASSPRGDSGLDTQYF | TGTGCCAGCAGCCCCCGGGGGGACTCCGGATTAGATACGCAGTATTTT
. | few | TRBJ2-5 | TRBV6-5 | CASRAVGETQYF | TGTGCCAGCAGAGCGGTGGGAGAGACCCAGTACTTC
. | . | TRBJ2-2 | TRBV19 | CASSPNRGYTGELFF | TGTGCCAGTAGCCCTAATCGGGGTTACACCGGGGAGCTGTTTTTT
TRBD1 | . | TRBJ1-5 | TRBV7-8 | CASSLGGQGNQPQHF | TGTGCCAGCAGCTTGGGCGGACAGGGCAATCAGCCCCAGCATTTT
TRBD1 | . | TRBJ2-3 | TRBV2 | CASGEYKTGATQYF | TGTGCCAGCGGGGAATACAAGACAGGGGCTACGCAGTATTTT
TRBD2 | . | TRBJ2-2 | TRBV2 | CASSSGSWTGELFF | TGTGCCAGCAGTAGCGGGAGTTGGACCGGGGAGCTGTTTTTT
. | . | TRBJ1-2 | TRBV5-5 | CASSLQTDYGYTF | TGTGCCAGCAGCTTACAGACAGACTATGGCTACACCTTC
. | . | TRBJ2-7 | TRBV28 | CASSLPTTEDYEQYF | TGTGCCAGCAGTTTACCGACAACAGAGGACTACGAGCAGTACTTC
TRBD1 | few | TRBJ1-2 | TRBV6-5 | CASRREQGARGYTF | TGTGCCAGCAGACGAGAACAGGGGGCAAGAGGCTACACCTTC
. | . | TRBJ1-3 | TRBV5-1 | CASSLDRNTIYF | TGCGCCAGCAGCTTGGACAGAAACACCATATATTTT
TRBD1 | . | TRBJ1-3 | TRBV28 | CASSPSGGAGNTIYF | TGTGCCAGCAGTCCCTCAGGGGGCGCTGGAAACACCATATATTTT
TRBD1 | . | TRBJ1-5 | TRBV28 | CASSLYRGTQPQHF | TGTGCCAGCAGCCTGTACAGGGGTACTCAGCCCCAGCATTTT
TRBD2 | . | TRBJ2-3 | TRBV18 | CASSPPGTSGRANTQYF | TGTGCCAGCTCACCACCAGGGACTAGCGGGAGGGCAAATACGCAGTATTTT
. | few | TRBJ1-3 | TRBV11-2 | CASSLAGAGNTIYF | TGTGCCAGCAGCTTAGCAGGGGCCGGAAACACCATATATTTT
TRBD2 | many | TRBJ2-7 | TRBV27 | CASTPDSGLAGGNPAEQYF | TGTGCCAGCACCCCCGACAGCGGACTAGCGGGAGGTAACCCCGCCGAGCAGTACTTC
. | . | TRBJ2-7 | TRBV14 | CASSQLEVGGYEQYF | TGTGCCAGCAGCCAACTTGAGGTTGGGGGGTACGAGCAGTACTTC
TRBD2 | . | TRBJ2-1 | TRBV5-1 | CASSLAASSGRENEQFF | TGCGCCAGCAGCTTGGCCGCGTCTAGCGGGCGCGAAAATGAGCAGTTCTTC
TRBD1 | . | TRBJ1-1 | TRBV2 | CASSSRQGGNTEAFF | TGTGCCAGCTCCAGCCGACAGGGAGGGAACACTGAAGCTTTCTTT